This TCR beta chain came from a study of T-cell reconstitution after alpha-beta-depleted transplantation in children. Unique molecular identifiers featured in how the TCRbeta library was prepared. TCRdb re-analysed the PCR reads in MiXCR, keeping a single row per CDR3 protein. The profile covers about 500,000 distinct CDR3 sequences, with about 30% appearing a single time and under 3% taken by the ten largest. The CDR3 covers 14 residues. Per germline, CDR1 SGHKS and CDR2 YYEKEE (reference sequence). The germline V and J ends were trimmed by 3 bases and 3 bases, with 12 bases remaining between them. The source was PBMCs from the stem cell graft donor, collected from the stem cell graft. The rearrangement links TRBV5-5 to TRBJ1-1; D not certain. The sequence came from a human donor who donated a stem cell graft to a child with aplastic anemia. CDR3 DNA sequence: TGTGCCAGCAGCTGGGGTAACACGTACACTGAAGCTTTCTTT. Encoded protein: CASSWGNTYTEAFF.